This T cell receptor (beta chain) was recorded in a study of blood T cell repertoires in COVID-19. Data came from immunoSEQ multiplex PCR; TCRdb stores just in-frame clones and leaves some out. The sample contains fewer than 100,000 clones, roughly 80% of which appear only once. CDR1 is LNHDA, CDR2 SQIVND, per germline (reference sequence). This CDR3 is 12 amino acids long. V was clipped by 6 bases and J by 6 bases; unmatched bases: 2. The source of this sequence is a woman between 65 and 79 years old with acute or convalescent COVID-19. The rearrangement links TRBV19 to TRBJ1-2; 9 bases fit TRBD1. What was sequenced was peripheral blood. The CDR3 DNA sequence: TGTGCCAGTAGGAGGGACAGGGATGGCTACACCTTC. It is translated as CASRRDRDGYTF.